Following are 9 T cell receptor beta chains from one sample sequenced in a study of CD8 T cells in ankylosing spondylitis. One entry per CDR3 protein results from TCRdb running MiXCR on the 5' RACE reads. This repertoire shows roughly 240,000 distinct CDR3 sequences, 8% to 9% found once; its top ten account for around 4.4%. The sequencing sample was made of blood, either unsorted or a sorted T cell fraction (not recorded which). The receptor set was obtained from a female donor with ankylosing spondylitis or in good health (not recorded which).

The table lists this clonotype with many counts. This chain links TRBV4-2 with TRBJ1-2, with D unclear. This CDR3 region has 15 residues. The germline gives CDR1 LGHNA, CDR2 YNFKEQ. V was pared by 0 bases and J by 0 bases, with 8 bases between. CDR3 sequence reads: CASSQEARANYGYTF. The CDR3, as DNA: TGTGCCAGCAGCCAAGAGGCACGAGCTAACTATGGCTACACCTTC.

This clonotype was found many times. The chain carries TRBV28 and TRBJ1-2; no clear D gene. Trimming pared 3 bases from V and 4 bases from J, leaving 6 bases between. Germline CDR1 and CDR2: MDHEN and SYDVKM. CDR3 size: 12 residues. CDR3 nucleotide sequence: TGTGCCAGCAGTTTGGCTCCCTATGGCTACACCTTC. Translation: CASSLAPYGYTF.

This clonotype was seen many times. The chain is built from TRBV12-3 or TRBV12-4 and TRBJ1-6, with D unclear. The ends were cut back, 1 base at V and 7 bases at J, with 8 bases in the middle. The CDR3 totals 14 residues. The CDR3: CASSLGIPNSPLHF. CDR3 in DNA: TGTGCCAGCAGTTTAGGTATCCCGAATTCACCCCTCCACTTT.

This clonotype came up many times. The chain uses TRBV12-3 or TRBV12-4 and TRBJ2-5; 7 bases fit TRBD1. The V segment lost 5 bases and the J segment 3 bases; nucleotides outside the gene matches: 0. The CDR3 is 12 amino acids. CDR3 region: CASSGTEETQYF. The CDR3, as DNA: TGTGCCAGCAGTGGGACAGAAGAGACCCAGTACTTC.

The chain links TRBV11-2 to TRBJ2-3, with D possibly being TRBD2 (6 bases). Germline V gene sequence: CDR1 SGHAT, CDR2 FQNNGV. Trimming removed 5 bases at V and 2 bases at J, with 14 bases between. The CDR3 runs to 15 residues. CDR3 region: CASSRELADTDTQYF. Written as DNA, the CDR3 is TGTGCCAGCAGCAGAGAACTAGCCGACACAGATACGCAGTATTTT.

As concerns this clonotype: An end of the junction does not agree with germline; a read error may underlie this. The J gene is TRBJ2-5, the V gene TRBV20-1; a weak D match, TRBD2 (6 bases). Germline values: CDR1 DFQATT, CDR2 SNEGSKA (reference sequence). This CDR3 comprises 17 residues. CDR3 residues: CCAREEAVAVRLGTQYF. CDR3 DNA: TGCTGTGCTAGAGAGGAGGCGGTAGCGGTCAGATTAGGGACCCAGTACTTC.

This clonotype was observed many times. CDR3 coding DNA: TGTGCCAGCAGCTTCACAGGGGCAGGGGACAATGAGCAGTTCTTC. Translating gives CASSFTGAGDNEQFF. The chain employs TRBV7-2 and TRBJ2-1; 7 bases align to TRBD1. The V segment lost 3 bases and the J segment 5 bases; nucleotides outside the gene matches: 7. This CDR3 comprises 15 residues. From germline, CDR1 is SGHTA and CDR2 FQGNSA.

This clonotype was seen many times. V gene TRBV27 combines with J gene TRBJ1-2; D unclear. The CDR3 contains 13 residues. CDR1 MNHEY and CDR2 SMNVEV come from the germline V gene (reference sequence). Between the trimmed V and J ends, which lost 3 bases and 8 bases, there was a span of 13 bases. CDR3 loop: CASSFSTRQGYTF. The CDR3 DNA is TGTGCCAGCAGTTTCTCCACCCGACAAGGCTACACCTTC.

The chain is built from TRBV29-1 and TRBJ1-2; possible D gene TRBD1, 5 bases. Germline lookup yields CDR1 SQVTM and CDR2 ANQGSEA. Trimming removed 7 bases at V and 3 bases at J, with 9 bases between. This CDR3 has 11 amino acids. The CDR3 DNA sequence: TGCAGCGCTGACAGCTACTATGGCTACACCTTC. Translation: CSADSYYGYTF. The full variable domain, its missing parts supplied by reference TRBV29-1 and TRBJ1-2, is SAVISQKPSRDICQRGTSLTIQCQVDSQVTMMFWYRQQPGQSLTLIATANQGSEATYESGFVIDKFPISRPNLTFSTLTVSNMSPEDSSIYLCSADSYYGYTFGSGTRLTVV.